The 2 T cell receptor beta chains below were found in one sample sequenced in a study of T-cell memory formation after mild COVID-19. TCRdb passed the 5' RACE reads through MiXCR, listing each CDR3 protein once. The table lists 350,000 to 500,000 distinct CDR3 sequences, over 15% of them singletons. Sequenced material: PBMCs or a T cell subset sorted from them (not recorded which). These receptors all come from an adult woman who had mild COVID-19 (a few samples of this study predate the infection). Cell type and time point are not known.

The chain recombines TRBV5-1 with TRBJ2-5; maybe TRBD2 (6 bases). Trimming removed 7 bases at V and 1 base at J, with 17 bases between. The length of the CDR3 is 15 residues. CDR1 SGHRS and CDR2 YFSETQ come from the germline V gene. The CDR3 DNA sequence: TGCGCCAGCGGGTCTAGCGCCTCATTCCAAGAGACCCAGTACTTC. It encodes CASGSSASFQETQYF.

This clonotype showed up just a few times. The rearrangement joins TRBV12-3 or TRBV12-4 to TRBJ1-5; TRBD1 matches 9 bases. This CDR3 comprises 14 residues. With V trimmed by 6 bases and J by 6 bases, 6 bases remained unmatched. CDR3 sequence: CASSGTGTGQPQHF. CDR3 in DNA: TGTGCCAGCAGCGGGACAGGGACCGGTCAGCCCCAGCATTTT.